This note documents a single T cell receptor beta chain sequence. It has no known antigen specificity. Per-nucleotide qualities are absent, and no much larger clonotype sits a single base away. This sample is drawn from a study of blood T cell repertoires in COVID-19 (dated by TCRdb to about 2020). Regarding the research as a whole: Samples from collaborators originated in the United States, Italy and Spain and spanned both the acute and convalescent phases of COVID-19. The prospective study material was composed of cDNA or gDNA derived from T cells, B-cell-depleted T cells, or PBMCs. Deeply sampled blood TCRbeta repertoires from subjects exposed to, actively infected with, or recovered from COVID-19 were included in the dataset. The repertoires were made available in a free public database intended to serve as a resource for research on the immune response to SARS-CoV-2. The samples were drawn from two sources: the first 160 participants of the ongoing ImmuneRACE study, and 1,000 to 1,500 subjects contributed by 6 global collaborators. A de-identified subject ID, COVID-19 status, age in years and sex were almost always included in the sample metadata. HLA class I and class II types, where available, came from metadata supplied by the sample provider rather than from assay-based typing.

Samples from volunteer blood donors who had recovered from COVID-19 were contributed by a second Seattle source. Collaborating institutions collected whole blood in K2EDTA tubes following their own protocols. For TCRbeta analysis, collaborators shipped samples in one of three forms: frozen whole blood, isolated PBMCs, or DNA extracted from either of those sample types. General conclusions and limits of the study: How much clinical and demographic metadata was included differed by source and by participant, and the metadata was provided uncurated.

CDR1 and CDR2, per the germline V gene, are SGHVS and FQNEAQ. Compared with germline, V lacks 1 base and J lacks 5 bases; bases without a gene match: 5. Inclusive of the bounding cysteine and phenylalanine, the CDR3 is 15 residues long. Only the CDR3 portion is preserved as DNA: 45 bases, with reading frame beginning at the first base. The immunoSEQ Assay, a bias-controlled multiplex PCR, was used to amplify TCRbeta CDR3 regions from genomic DNA. As for the original processing: The number of nucleated cells in each sample was estimated by amplification of reference gene primers within the assay. To quantify the absolute abundance of each unique TCRbeta CDR3 rearrangement, sequence reads were collapsed and filtered. Productive Simpson clonality was computed per sample as the square root of Simpson's diversity index over productive rearrangements. In TCRdb, the immuneACCESS table is reduced to in-frame sequences with V and J assigned. These tables do not hold every clone; where another copy was compared, an unresolved V gene accounts for under half, and the others remain unexplained. The V and J calls and clone size are taken from that table; D and trimming were inferred from the DNA. Across this sample there are 140,000 to 150,000 clones, with about four fifths seen only once. The ten largest clones take up approximately 3.5% of the sample.

The V and J genes are TRBV7-8 and TRBJ1-5; 7 bases in the middle match TRBD1. Sequenced sample: peripheral blood. The sequence came from a man between 70 and 80 years old who had recovered from COVID-19. The DNA sequence is TGTGCCAGCAGCTTAGGCACAGGGGTCGATCAGCCCCAGCATTTT. Its translation reads: CASSLGTGVDQPQHF.